This T cell receptor beta chain was obtained from a study of PD-1 blockade in mismatch repair-deficient tumors. Germline trimming cut 4 bases from V and 4 bases from J; bases unmatched to any gene: 10. Germline values: CDR1 SGHDT, CDR2 YYEEEE. This CDR3 spans 16 amino acids. Only in-frame clones appear in the TCRdb table, and some are missing; sequencing was by immunoSEQ multiplex PCR. The sample yields under 95,000 clones, 80% to 90% seen once. This rearrangement joins TRBV5-6 to TRBJ2-2, with 7 nucleotides matching TRBD1. The TCR was taken from an adult with mismatch repair-deficient cancer. Sample: peripheral blood, taken 44 weeks after starting pembrolizumab. In nucleotides, the CDR3 is TGTGCCAGCAGCCCTTTGTATCGGGACAGCACCGGGGAGCTGTTTTTT. It codes for CASSPLYRDSTGELFF.